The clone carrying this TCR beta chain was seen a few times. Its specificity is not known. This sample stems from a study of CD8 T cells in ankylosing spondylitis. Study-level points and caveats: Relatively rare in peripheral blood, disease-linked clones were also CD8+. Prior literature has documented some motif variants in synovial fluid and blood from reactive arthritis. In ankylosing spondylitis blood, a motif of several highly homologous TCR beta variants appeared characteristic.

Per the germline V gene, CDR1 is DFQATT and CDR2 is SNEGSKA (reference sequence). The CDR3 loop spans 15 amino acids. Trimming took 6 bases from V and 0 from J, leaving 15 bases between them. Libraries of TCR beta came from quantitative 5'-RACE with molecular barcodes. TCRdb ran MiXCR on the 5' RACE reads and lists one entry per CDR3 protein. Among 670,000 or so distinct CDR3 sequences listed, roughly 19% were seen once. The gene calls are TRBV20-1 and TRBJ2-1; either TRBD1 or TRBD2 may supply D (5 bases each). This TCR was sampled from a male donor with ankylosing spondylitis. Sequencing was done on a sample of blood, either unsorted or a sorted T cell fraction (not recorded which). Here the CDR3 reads CSAKMRGSSYNEQFF. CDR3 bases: TGCAGTGCCAAGATGAGGGGAAGCTCCTACAATGAGCAGTTCTTC.